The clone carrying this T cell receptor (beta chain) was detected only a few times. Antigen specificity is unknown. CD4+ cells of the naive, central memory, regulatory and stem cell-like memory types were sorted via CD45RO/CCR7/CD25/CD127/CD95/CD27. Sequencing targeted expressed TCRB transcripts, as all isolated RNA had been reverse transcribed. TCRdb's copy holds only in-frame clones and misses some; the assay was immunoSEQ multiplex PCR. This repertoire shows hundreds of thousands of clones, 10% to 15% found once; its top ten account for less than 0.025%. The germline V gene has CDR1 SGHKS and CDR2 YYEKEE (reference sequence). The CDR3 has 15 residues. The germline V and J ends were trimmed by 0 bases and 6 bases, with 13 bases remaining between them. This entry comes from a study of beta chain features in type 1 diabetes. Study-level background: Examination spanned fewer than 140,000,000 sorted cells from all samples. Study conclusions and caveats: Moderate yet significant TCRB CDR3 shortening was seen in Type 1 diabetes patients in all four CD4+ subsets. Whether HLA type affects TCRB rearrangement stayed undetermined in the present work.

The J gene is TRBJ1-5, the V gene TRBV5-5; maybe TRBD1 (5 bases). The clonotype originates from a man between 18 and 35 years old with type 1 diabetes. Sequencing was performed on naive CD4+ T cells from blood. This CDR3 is CASSLAVTVGQPQHF. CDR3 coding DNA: TGTGCCAGCAGCTTGGCCGTGACAGTGGGTCAGCCCCAGCATTTT.